Listed below are T cell receptor beta chains from one sample, sequenced in a study of blood T cell repertoires in COVID-19. The assay was immunoSEQ multiplex PCR, and TCRdb's table has in-frame clones only and misses some. The sample includes tens of thousands of clones, approximately 84% of them seen just once. Sequencing was done on a sample of peripheral blood. The source of these receptors is a human donor in a cohort sampled during active COVID-19. Each CDR3 is given with its conserved first and last residue. A D gene is named only where the DNA matches it firmly. Clone sizes are given selectively: once, few, many, or a class where the clone is expanded.

TRBV6-2/TRBV6-3	-	-	TRBJ2-7	TGTGCCAGCAGTACCTACTTCTACGAGCAGTACTTC	CASSTYFYEQYF
TRBV19	-	TRBD1	TRBJ2-7	TGTGCCAGTAGTCCGAACAGGGGGCGTCACTCCTACGAGCAGTACTTC	CASSPNRGRHSYEQYF
TRBV11-2	-	-	TRBJ2-7	TGTGCCAGCAGTTATCATTCCAGGGCCCCAGGGATGGAGCAGTACTTC	CASSYHSRAPGMEQYF
TRBV2	medium-sized	TRBD1	TRBJ2-7	TGTGCCAGCACCCCGGGACAGACCTACGAGCAGTACTTC	CASTPGQTYEQYF
TRBV19	-	-	TRBJ2-2	TGTGCCAGTAGTATGAGTGGAAAGAGGGGGGAGCTGTTTTTT	CASSMSGKRGELFF
TRBV27	-	-	TRBJ1-5	TGTGCCAGCAGTTTTCAGGGTACAAATCAGCCCCAGCATTTT	CASSFQGTNQPQHF
TRBV19	-	TRBD1	TRBJ2-2	TGTGCCAGTAGTATGACAGGGAGCACCGGGGAGCTGTTTTTT	CASSMTGSTGELFF
TRBV27	-	TRBD1	TRBJ2-5	TGTGCCAGCACCCCTCGGGGACAGGGGAGCCTCAGGGTGGAGACCCAGTACTTC	CASTPRGQGSLRVETQYF
TRBV6-5	-	-	TRBJ2-1	TGTGCCAGCAGTTTGGCCATTTACAATGAGCAGTTCTTC	CASSLAIYNEQFF
TRBV7-9	-	-	TRBJ2-3	TGTGCCAGCAGCAAGAGCGGGACAGATACGCAGTATTTT	CASSKSGTDTQYF
TRBV7-9	-	-	TRBJ1-2	TGTGCCAGCAGCCTAAGGGGCCTAAACTATGGCTACACCTTC	CASSLRGLNYGYTF
TRBV28	-	TRBD1	TRBJ2-3	TGTGCCAGCAGTTGGGGACAGGGGGGCACAGATACGCAGTATTTT	CASSWGQGGTDTQYF
TRBV7-3	-	-	TRBJ2-3	TGTGCCAGCAGCTTGTCGAGCGGACCCACAGATACGCAGTATTTT	CASSLSSGPTDTQYF
TRBV13	-	-	TRBJ2-3	TGTGCCAGCAGCCCCGGAGGGTCCACAGATACGCAGTATTTT	CASSPGGSTDTQYF
TRBV4-1	-	TRBD2	TRBJ2-3	TGCGCCAGCAGCCAAAGGAGTGTAGCGGGAATCACAGATACGCAGTATTTT	CASSQRSVAGITDTQYF
TRBV19	-	-	TRBJ2-7	TGTGCCAGTAGTATAACATCAACCATCACCTACGAGCAGTACTTC	CASSITSTITYEQYF
TRBV27	few	-	TRBJ2-7	TGTGCCAGCAGTTTTACAGGGGGGGACGAGCAGTACTTC	CASSFTGGDEQYF
TRBV12-3/TRBV12-4	-	-	TRBJ2-1	TGTGCCAGCAGGCCTCCCGAGGGCGATGAGCAGTTCTTC	CASRPPEGDEQFF
TRBV5-1	-	TRBD1	TRBJ2-7	TGCGCCAGCGGTATTAACCCGGGACAGGGAGCCGAGCAGTACTTC	CASGINPGQGAEQYF
TRBV9	-	-	TRBJ1-2	TGTGCCAGCAGCGTGGGGGGAGACTATGGCTACACCTTC	CASSVGGDYGYTF
TRBV18	-	-	TRBJ1-1	TGTGCCAGCTCAGGGGGGGGGCACACTGAAGCTTTCTTT	CASSGGGHTEAFF
TRBV4-1	-	TRBD2	TRBJ2-1	TGCGCCAGCAGCCAAAACCTAGCGGAGCTCTACAATGAGCAGTTCTTC	CASSQNLAELYNEQFF
TRBV6-5	-	-	TRBJ2-1	TGTGCCAGCAGTTACAGCAGGGGAGGGTATGAGCAGTTCTTC	CASSYSRGGYEQFF
TRBV15	-	TRBD1	TRBJ1-5	TGTGCCACCAGCAGAACCGGGACAGGGGGCTTTCAGCCCCAGCATTTT	CATSRTGTGGFQPQHF
TRBV24-1	once	-	TRBJ2-7	TGTGCCACCAGTGAGTCAGGAACAAACTACGAGCAGTACTTC	CATSESGTNYEQYF